What follows is one T cell receptor (beta chain) and its context. The antigen is not known. This sample is part of a study of coeliac disease. Study outcomes and limitations: Only 1 of 6 controls, but 9 of 18 coeliac samples, showed published gliadin-specific TRB sequences. Unbiased detection of gliadin-specific T cells was judged not feasible with this approach. Active celiac intraepithelial and lamina propria samples had lower TRB and TRG clonality than control samples.

Sequencing used one aliquot of around 540,000 cells per fraction. Generated by immunoSEQ multiplex PCR, the TCRdb table keeps only in-frame clones and is missing some. The sample contains about 4,000 clones, almost 65% of which appear only once. CDR1 and CDR2 (germline): MNHNS, SASEGT. The CDR3 is 13 amino acids. V lost 3 bases and J lost 7, with 12 bases in between. The V and J genes are TRBV6-1 and TRBJ1-2; weak D call: TRBD1 (6 bases). The source of this sequence is a woman aged 25 to 39 without celiac disease. The sequenced material came from lymphocytes from the gut lamina propria. CDR3 sequence reads: CASSDSGEGGYTF. For the CDR3, the DNA is TGTGCCAGCAGTGATTCAGGGGAGGGTGGCTACACCTTC.